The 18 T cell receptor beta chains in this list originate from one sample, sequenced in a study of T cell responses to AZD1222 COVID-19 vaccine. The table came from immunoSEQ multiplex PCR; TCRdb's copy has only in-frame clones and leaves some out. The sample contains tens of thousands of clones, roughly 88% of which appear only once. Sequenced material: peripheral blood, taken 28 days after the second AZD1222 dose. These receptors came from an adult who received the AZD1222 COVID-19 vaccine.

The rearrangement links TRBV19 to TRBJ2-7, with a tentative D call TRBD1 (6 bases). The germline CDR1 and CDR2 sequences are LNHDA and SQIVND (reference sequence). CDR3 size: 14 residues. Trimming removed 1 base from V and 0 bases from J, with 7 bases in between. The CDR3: CASSIADSSYEQYF. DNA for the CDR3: TGTGCCAGTAGTATAGCGGACAGCTCCTACGAGCAGTACTTC. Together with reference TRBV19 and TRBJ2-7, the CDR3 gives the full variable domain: DGGITQSPKYLFRKEGQNVTLSCEQNLNHDAMYWYRQDPGQGLRLIYYSQIVNDFQKGDIAEGYSVSREKKESFPLTVTSAQKNPTAFYLCASSIADSSYEQYFGPGTRLTVT.

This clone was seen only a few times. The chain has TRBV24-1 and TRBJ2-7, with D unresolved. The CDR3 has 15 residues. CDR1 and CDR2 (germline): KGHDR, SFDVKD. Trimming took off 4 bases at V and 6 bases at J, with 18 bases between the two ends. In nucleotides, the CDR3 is TGTGCCACCAGTGACCCTAACACCTCAGGTGGCGAGCAGTACTTC. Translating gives CATSDPNTSGGEQYF.

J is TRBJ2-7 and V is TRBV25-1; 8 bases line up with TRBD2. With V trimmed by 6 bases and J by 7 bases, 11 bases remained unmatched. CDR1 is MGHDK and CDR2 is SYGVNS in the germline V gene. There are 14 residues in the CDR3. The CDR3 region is CASRTSGGVWEQYF. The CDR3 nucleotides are TGTGCCAGCAGGACATCCGGGGGGGTCTGGGAGCAGTACTTC.

The CDR3, as DNA: TGTGCCAGCAGTATGGATGCAGCGAGCTCCTACGAGCAGTACTTC. This translates into CASSMDAASSYEQYF. The genes are TRBV27 and TRBJ2-7; no reliable D call. V was shortened by 5 bases and J by 0 bases, with 14 bases between the two germline ends. The CDR3 loop spans 15 amino acids. Germline CDR1 MNHEY, CDR2 SMNVEV (reference sequence).

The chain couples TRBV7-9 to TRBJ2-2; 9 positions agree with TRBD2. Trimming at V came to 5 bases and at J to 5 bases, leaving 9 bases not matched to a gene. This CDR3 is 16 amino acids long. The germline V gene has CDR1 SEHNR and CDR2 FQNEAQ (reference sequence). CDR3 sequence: CASSPYGSGGTGELFF. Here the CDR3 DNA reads TGTGCCAGCAGCCCCTACGGTAGCGGGGGAACCGGGGAGCTGTTTTTT.

CDR3 DNA sequence: TGTGCCAGCTCACCCAGGGCCCTCCACATCTCTGGGGCCAACGTCCTGACTTTC. Translated: CASSPRALHISGANVLTF. The V call is TRBV18, the J call TRBJ2-6, with a weak D call TRBD1 (5 bases). V lost 3 bases and J lost 0, with 15 bases in between. The CDR3 has 18 amino acids. Germline lookup yields CDR1 KGHSH and CDR2 LQKENI.

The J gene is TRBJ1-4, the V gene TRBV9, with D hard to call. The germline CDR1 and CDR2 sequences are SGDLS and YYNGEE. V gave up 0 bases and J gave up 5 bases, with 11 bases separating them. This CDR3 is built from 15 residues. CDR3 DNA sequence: TGTGCCAGCAGCGTAGTGGGCCGGAAGAATGAAAAACTGTTTTTT. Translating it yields CASSVVGRKNEKLFF.

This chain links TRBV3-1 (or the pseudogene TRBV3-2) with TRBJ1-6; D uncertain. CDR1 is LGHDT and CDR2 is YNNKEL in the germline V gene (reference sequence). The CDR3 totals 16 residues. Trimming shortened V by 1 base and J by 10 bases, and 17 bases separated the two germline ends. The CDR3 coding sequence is TGTGCCAGCAGCCAAGGGTCGCCAGGCCTAGGATCACCCCTCCACTTT. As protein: CASSQGSPGLGSPLHF.

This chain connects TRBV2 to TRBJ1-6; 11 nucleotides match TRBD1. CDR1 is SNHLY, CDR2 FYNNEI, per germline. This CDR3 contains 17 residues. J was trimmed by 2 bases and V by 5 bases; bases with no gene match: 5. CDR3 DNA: TGTGCCAGCAGTTTACCGGGACAGGGGGCCTATAATTCACCCCTCCACTTT. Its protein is CASSLPGQGAYNSPLHF.

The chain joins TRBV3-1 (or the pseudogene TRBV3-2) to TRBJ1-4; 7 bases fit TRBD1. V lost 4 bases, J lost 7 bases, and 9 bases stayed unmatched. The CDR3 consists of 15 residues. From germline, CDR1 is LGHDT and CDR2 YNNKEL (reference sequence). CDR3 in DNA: TGTGCCAGCAGCCTCCGGACAGGCGTTGGTGAAAAACTGTTTTTT. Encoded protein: CASSLRTGVGEKLFF.

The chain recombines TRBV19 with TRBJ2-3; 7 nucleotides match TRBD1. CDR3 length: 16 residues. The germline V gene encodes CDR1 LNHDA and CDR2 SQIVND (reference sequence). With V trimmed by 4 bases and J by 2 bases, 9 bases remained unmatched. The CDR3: CASSTRDREPTDTQYF. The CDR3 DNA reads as TGTGCCAGTAGTACCCGAGACAGGGAACCCACAGATACGCAGTATTTT.

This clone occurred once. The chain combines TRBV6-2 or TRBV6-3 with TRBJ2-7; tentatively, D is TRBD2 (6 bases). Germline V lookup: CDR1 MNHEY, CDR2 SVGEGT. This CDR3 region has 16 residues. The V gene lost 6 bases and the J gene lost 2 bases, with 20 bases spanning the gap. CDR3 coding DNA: TGTGCCAGCAGCCCCGGGGCGGGGCTGCCCCCCTACGAGCAGTACTTC. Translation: CASSPGAGLPPYEQYF.

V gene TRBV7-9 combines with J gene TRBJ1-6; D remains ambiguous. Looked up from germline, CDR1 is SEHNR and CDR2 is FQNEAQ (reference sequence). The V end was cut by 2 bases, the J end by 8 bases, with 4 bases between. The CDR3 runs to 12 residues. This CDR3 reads CASSLYDSPLHF. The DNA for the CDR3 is TGTGCCAGCAGCTTATATGATTCACCCCTCCACTTT.

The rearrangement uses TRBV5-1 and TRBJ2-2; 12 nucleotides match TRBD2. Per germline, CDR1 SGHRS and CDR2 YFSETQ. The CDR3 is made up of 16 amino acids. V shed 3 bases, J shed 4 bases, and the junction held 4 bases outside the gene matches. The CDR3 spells CASSSPSGGGTGELFF. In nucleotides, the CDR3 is TGCGCCAGCAGCTCCCCTAGCGGGGGGGGCACCGGGGAGCTGTTTTTT.

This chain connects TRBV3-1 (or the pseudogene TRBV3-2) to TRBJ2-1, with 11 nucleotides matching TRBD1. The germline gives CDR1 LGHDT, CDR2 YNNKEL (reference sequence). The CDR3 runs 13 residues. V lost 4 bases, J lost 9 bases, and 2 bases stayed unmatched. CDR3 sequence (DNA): TGTGCCAGCAGCCCGGGACAGGGGGGTGAGCAGTTCTTC. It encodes CASSPGQGGEQFF.

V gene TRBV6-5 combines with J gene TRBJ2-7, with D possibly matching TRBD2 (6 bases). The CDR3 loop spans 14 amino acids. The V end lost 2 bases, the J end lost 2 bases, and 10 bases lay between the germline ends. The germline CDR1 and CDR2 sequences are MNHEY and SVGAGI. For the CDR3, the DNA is TGTGCCAGCAGTTACGGCGGGGCCACCTACGAGCAGTACTTC. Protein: CASSYGGATYEQYF.

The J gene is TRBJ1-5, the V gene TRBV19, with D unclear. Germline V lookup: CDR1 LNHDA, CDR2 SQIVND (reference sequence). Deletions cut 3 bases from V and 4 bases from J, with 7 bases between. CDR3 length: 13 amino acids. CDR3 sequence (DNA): TGTGCCAGTAGTATGTCCGGGAATCAGCCCCAGCATTTT. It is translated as CASSMSGNQPQHF.

The CDR3 DNA is TGTGCCAGCAGTCCCTTAACTAGCGGGGGCACAGATACGCAGTATTTT. Its protein product is CASSPLTSGGTDTQYF. The chain carries TRBV27 and TRBJ2-3; 10 bases are a match to TRBD2. The germline V gene encodes CDR1 MNHEY and CDR2 SMNVEV (reference sequence). There are 16 residues in the CDR3. V lost 5 bases and J lost 1; bases outside the gene matches: 6.